The sequence of this T cell receptor beta chain was determined in a study of control samples from healthy donors and cancer patients. Here immunoSEQ multiplex PCR was the method, and the copy in TCRdb shows in-frame clones only, minus some. In the table there are 150,000 or so clones, just under 95% of which are singletons. Germline V lookup: CDR1 KGHSH, CDR2 LQKENI. The length of the CDR3 is 13 residues. The J segment lost 6 bases and the V segment lost 4 bases, leaving 4 bases of the junction unmatched. This chain links TRBV18 with TRBJ2-3, with 7 bases lining up with TRBD1. This TCR was recovered from a man in his sixties with colorectal cancer. The specimen was PBMCs. The CDR3 sequence: CASSLTGADTQYF. The CDR3 DNA follows: TGTGCCAGCTCACTTACAGGGGCCGATACGCAGTATTTT. Looking up the rest from reference TRBV18 and TRBJ2-3 gives the full variable domain: NAGVMQNPRHLVRRRGQEARLRCSPMKGHSHVYWYRQLPEEGLKFMVYLQKENIIDESGMPKERFSAEFPKEGPSILRIQQVVRGDSAAYFCASSLTGADTQYFGPGTRLTVL.